The rows below give T cell receptor beta chains drawn from one sample of a study of blood T cells in healthy people across ages. TCRdb itself ran the 5' RACE reads through MiXCR, one entry per CDR3 protein. Of 650,000 to 950,000 distinct CDR3 sequences in the sample, around 45% are singletons; the top ten hold around 21%. The sequenced sample consisted of blood. Every receptor here comes from a man aged 60 to 69 in good health. CDR3s include the opening cysteine and the closing phenylalanine or tryptophan. A D gene is named only where the DNA matches it firmly. Size values are once, few and many counts, or a class for expanded clones, and some rows have none.

abundance: NA
d_gene: TRBD2
v_gene: TRBV11-2
j_gene: TRBJ2-3
len: 17
CDR3aa: CASSYIAGGGATDTQYF
CDR3nt: TGTGCCAGCAGCTACATAGCGGGCGGGGGGGCCACAGATACGCAGTATTTT

abundance: few
d_gene: NA
v_gene: TRBV12-3/TRBV12-4
j_gene: TRBJ2-6
len: 21
CDR3aa: CASSSPLRQGKILSGANVLTF
CDR3nt: TGTGCCAGCAGTTCACCCCTGCGGCAGGGGAAAATTTTATCTGGGGCCAACGTCCTGACTTTC

abundance: few
d_gene: NA
v_gene: TRBV24-1
j_gene: TRBJ2-1
len: 16
CDR3aa: CATSDFRQNSLNEQFF
CDR3nt: TGTGCCACCAGTGATTTTCGGCAGAATAGTCTTAATGAGCAGTTCTTC

abundance: NA
d_gene: NA
v_gene: TRBV20-1
j_gene: TRBJ2-7
len: 12
CDR3aa: CSARDIPYEQYF
CDR3nt: TGCAGCGCTAGGGACATTCCCTACGAGCAGTACTTC

abundance: NA
d_gene: TRBD2
v_gene: TRBV3-1
j_gene: TRBJ2-7
len: 14
CDR3aa: CASSHGGTGYEQYF
CDR3nt: TGTGCCAGCAGCCACGGGGGGACGGGTTACGAGCAGTACTTC

abundance: few
d_gene: NA
v_gene: TRBV7-2
j_gene: TRBJ1-1
len: 13
CDR3aa: CASSLESKSEAFF
CDR3nt: TGTGCCAGCAGCTTAGAGTCGAAGAGTGAAGCTTTCTTT

abundance: NA
d_gene: NA
v_gene: TRBV13
j_gene: TRBJ2-3
len: 16
CDR3aa: CASSLGGEFSTDTQYF
CDR3nt: TGTGCCAGCAGCTTAGGGGGGGAATTCAGCACAGATACGCAGTATTTT

abundance: NA
d_gene: NA
v_gene: TRBV18
j_gene: TRBJ2-4
len: 14
CDR3aa: CASSPPGATIDQYF
CDR3nt: TGCGCCAGCTCACCGCCGGGAGCCACGATTGACCAGTACTTC

abundance: few
d_gene: NA
v_gene: TRBV5-1
j_gene: TRBJ2-5
len: 15
CDR3aa: CASSPGQKLQETQYF
CDR3nt: TGCGCCAGCAGCCCCGGACAGAAATTACAAGAGACCCAGTACTTC

abundance: NA
d_gene: NA
v_gene: TRBV20-1
j_gene: TRBJ2-7
len: 15
CDR3aa: CSARVSGGSYNEQYF
CDR3nt: TGCAGTGCTAGAGTTTCAGGGGGGTCCTACAATGAGCAGTACTTC

abundance: NA
d_gene: NA
v_gene: TRBV6-2/TRBV6-3
j_gene: TRBJ1-6
len: 17
CDR3aa: CASSPDSRSSYNSPLHF
CDR3nt: TGTGCCAGCAGTCCGGACAGCCGGAGCTCCTATAATTCACCCCTCCACTTT

abundance: few
d_gene: TRBD2
v_gene: TRBV9
j_gene: TRBJ2-3
len: 14
CDR3aa: CASSTTSGGDTQYF
CDR3nt: TGTGCCAGCAGCACCACTAGCGGGGGGGATACGCAGTATTTT

abundance: once
d_gene: NA
v_gene: TRBV20-1
j_gene: TRBJ1-1
len: 15
CDR3aa: CSATLTRAMNTEAFF
CDR3nt: TGCAGTGCTACCCTGACGAGAGCCATGAACACTGAAGCTTTCTTT

abundance: NA
d_gene: NA
v_gene: TRBV27
j_gene: TRBJ2-1
len: 14
CDR3aa: CASSRLYRDYEQFF
CDR3nt: TGTGCCAGCAGCCGCTTATACCGGGACTATGAGCAGTTCTTC

abundance: NA
d_gene: TRBD1
v_gene: TRBV6-5
j_gene: TRBJ1-5
len: 15
CDR3aa: CASSPDRDRYQPQHF
CDR3nt: TGTGCCAGCAGTCCTGACCGGGACAGATATCAGCCCCAGCATTTT

abundance: NA
d_gene: NA
v_gene: TRBV7-3
j_gene: TRBJ2-7
len: 15
CDR3aa: CASSLNGGSSYEQYF
CDR3nt: TGTGCCAGCAGCTTAAACGGGGGTTCTTCCTACGAGCAGTACTTC

abundance: NA
d_gene: NA
v_gene: TRBV6-2/TRBV6-3
j_gene: TRBJ2-1
len: 15
CDR3aa: CASRLAGNSYNEQFF
CDR3nt: TGTGCCAGCAGGCTGGCCGGGAACTCCTACAATGAGCAGTTCTTC

abundance: NA
d_gene: NA
v_gene: TRBV5-1
j_gene: TRBJ2-4
len: 15
CDR3aa: CASSLGQLAKNIQYF
CDR3nt: TGCGCCAGCAGCCTAGGACAGCTAGCCAAAAACATTCAGTACTTC

abundance: NA
d_gene: NA
v_gene: TRBV12-3/TRBV12-4
j_gene: TRBJ2-7
len: 15
CDR3aa: CASSLGGTPGYEQYF
CDR3nt: TGTGCCAGCAGTTTGGGCGGGACCCCGGGCTACGAGCAGTACTTC

abundance: NA
d_gene: NA
v_gene: TRBV5-1
j_gene: TRBJ2-6
len: 16
CDR3aa: CASSLADSTGANVLTF
CDR3nt: TGCGCCAGCAGCTTAGCAGACAGCACTGGGGCCAACGTCCTGACTTTC

abundance: NA
d_gene: NA
v_gene: TRBV19
j_gene: TRBJ1-5
len: 14
CDR3aa: CASMTGYSNQPQHF
CDR3nt: TGTGCCAGCATGACAGGTTATAGCAATCAGCCCCAGCATTTT

abundance: NA
d_gene: NA
v_gene: TRBV12-3/TRBV12-4
j_gene: TRBJ1-3
len: 16
CDR3aa: CASSLKQANSGNTIYF
CDR3nt: TGTGCCAGCAGTCTGAAACAGGCGAACTCTGGAAACACCATATATTTT